This T cell receptor (beta chain) was captured in a study of shared clonotypes between healthy human individuals. General observations from the study: Sampling covered nothing but blood. Tissue TCR repertoires likely differ from those found in blood.

Naive CD8 cells comprised CD45RO-negative, CCR7-positively selected cells, excluding terminally differentiated effector memory CD45RA+ cells. The donors were adults (healthy and HIV-negative) with no recent acute infections or vaccinations. Data came from immunoSEQ multiplex PCR; TCRdb stores just in-frame clones and leaves some out. Here the sample spans 550,000 to 750,000 clones, 92% being singletons. CDR3 length: 12 residues. V was cut by 4 bases and J by 3 bases, with 6 bases left in between. Germline assignment: CDR1 SGHVS and CDR2 FNYEAQ. With respect to this clone: Its antigen is undetermined. Other DNA sequences within the sample encode an identical CDR3.

The specimen sequenced was naive CD8+ T cells sorted from blood. This chain links TRBV7-6 with TRBJ1-1; D gene unclear. The sequence derives from a man in his thirties or forties in good health. The DNA for the CDR3 is TGTGCCAGCAGCTCTAGGGACACTGAAGCTTTCTTT. Its translation is CASSSRDTEAFF.